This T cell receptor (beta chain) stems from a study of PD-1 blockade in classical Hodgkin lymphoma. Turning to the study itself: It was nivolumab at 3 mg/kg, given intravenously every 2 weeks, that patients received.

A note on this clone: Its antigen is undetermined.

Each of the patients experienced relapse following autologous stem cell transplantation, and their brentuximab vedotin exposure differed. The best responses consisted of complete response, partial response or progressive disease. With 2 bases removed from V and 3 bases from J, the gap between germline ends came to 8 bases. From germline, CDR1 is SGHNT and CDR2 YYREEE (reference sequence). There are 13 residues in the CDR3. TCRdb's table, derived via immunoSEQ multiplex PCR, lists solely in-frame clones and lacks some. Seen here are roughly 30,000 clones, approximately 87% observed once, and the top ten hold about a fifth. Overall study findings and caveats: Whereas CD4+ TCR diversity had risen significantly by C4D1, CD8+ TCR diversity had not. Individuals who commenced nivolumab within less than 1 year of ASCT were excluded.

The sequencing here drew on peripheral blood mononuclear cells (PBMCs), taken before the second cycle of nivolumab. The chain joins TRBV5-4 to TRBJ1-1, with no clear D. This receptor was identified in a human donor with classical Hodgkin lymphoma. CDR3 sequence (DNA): TGTGCCAGCAGCTTTAGGACGGACACTGAAGCTTTCTTT. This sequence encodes CASSFRTDTEAFF.